Listed below are T cell receptor beta chains from one sample, sequenced in a study of T cell repertoires in cytomegalovirus infection. MiXCR, applied by TCRdb to the reads, yields one record per CDR3 protein. Of some 280,000 distinct CDR3 sequences listed, roughly an eighth were seen once; the top ten hold 7.5% to 10%. The specimen was PBMCs. These receptors were obtained from a human donor in good health (CMV status not recorded). Some clones in this sample may be carry-over from other donors' samples. CDR3s include the opening cysteine and the closing phenylalanine or tryptophan. Fields, in order: J gene, clone size, D gene, V gene, CDR3 DNA, CDR3 protein. The D gene is left open where the match is weak. Only some rows state a clone size, as once, few, many or a class for expanded clones.

j_call: TRBJ2-1; clone_size: .; d_call: TRBD2; v_call: TRBV11-3; cdr3_nt: TGTGCCAGCAGCTTAGATCGGGCGGGAGGATTTTATGAGCAGTTCTTC; cdr3_aa: CASSLDRAGGFYEQFF
j_call: TRBJ1-1; clone_size: many; d_call: .; v_call: TRBV6-2/TRBV6-3; cdr3_nt: TGTGCCAGCAGTTACTCGAGGATATGGCCCGGGACACCGAACACTGAAGCTTTCTTT; cdr3_aa: CASSYSRIWPGTPNTEAFF
j_call: TRBJ1-6; clone_size: many; d_call: .; v_call: TRBV7-8; cdr3_nt: TGTGCCAGCAGCTTAGGGCGGATGGATAATTCACCCCTCCACTTT; cdr3_aa: CASSLGRMDNSPLHF
j_call: TRBJ1-1; clone_size: many; d_call: TRBD1; v_call: TRBV28; cdr3_nt: TGTGCCAGCAGTCCCGGGGACAGGGGATCGAACACTGAAGCTTTCTTT; cdr3_aa: CASSPGDRGSNTEAFF
j_call: TRBJ2-4; clone_size: few; d_call: TRBD2; v_call: TRBV10-3; cdr3_nt: TGTGCCATCAGTGAGTCCGGGACTAGCGGGCGTAACATTCAGTACTTC; cdr3_aa: CAISESGTSGRNIQYF
j_call: TRBJ2-3; clone_size: many; d_call: .; v_call: TRBV7-2; cdr3_nt: TGTGCCAGCCAGGCGCCAGGTGGCACAGATACGCAGTATTTT; cdr3_aa: CASQAPGGTDTQYF
j_call: TRBJ2-7; clone_size: few; d_call: .; v_call: TRBV28; cdr3_nt: TGTGCCAGCAGTTTAAAGGTTCCCTACGAGCAGTACTTC; cdr3_aa: CASSLKVPYEQYF
j_call: TRBJ2-7; clone_size: many; d_call: TRBD1; v_call: TRBV7-2; cdr3_nt: TGTGCCAGCAGCACCGGACAGGGAGGATTGGTGCAGTACTTC; cdr3_aa: CASSTGQGGLVQYF
j_call: TRBJ2-7; clone_size: few; d_call: TRBD1; v_call: TRBV29-1; cdr3_nt: TGCAGCGCCCAAGGGACAGTCTACGAGCAGTACTTC; cdr3_aa: CSAQGTVYEQYF
j_call: TRBJ2-7; clone_size: few; d_call: TRBD2; v_call: TRBV20-1; cdr3_nt: TGCAGTGCTCTAGGGGCGGGGGACTGGATCGAGCAGTACTTC; cdr3_aa: CSALGAGDWIEQYF
j_call: TRBJ2-7; clone_size: many; d_call: TRBD1; v_call: TRBV12-3/TRBV12-4; cdr3_nt: TGTGCCACCGCGAAGACAGGGGGCTCCTACGAGCAGTACTTC; cdr3_aa: CATAKTGGSYEQYF
j_call: TRBJ2-7; clone_size: few; d_call: TRBD1; v_call: TRBV28; cdr3_nt: TGTGCCAGCAGTTTATCTGGGGACAGGCACGAGCAGTACTTC; cdr3_aa: CASSLSGDRHEQYF
j_call: TRBJ2-4; clone_size: many; d_call: TRBD2; v_call: TRBV2; cdr3_nt: TGTGCCAGCAGACTAGCGTCCGGCAAAAACATTCAGTACTTC; cdr3_aa: CASRLASGKNIQYF
j_call: TRBJ2-1; clone_size: few; d_call: .; v_call: TRBV28; cdr3_nt: TGTGCCAGCAGTCCGTTAGGGTCAAAAGGGGATAATGAGCAGTTCTTC; cdr3_aa: CASSPLGSKGDNEQFF
j_call: TRBJ1-5; clone_size: .; d_call: TRBD1; v_call: TRBV15; cdr3_nt: TGTGCCACCAGCAGAGAAGACAGGGCCAATCAGCCCCAGCATTTT; cdr3_aa: CATSREDRANQPQHF
j_call: TRBJ2-2; clone_size: many; d_call: .; v_call: TRBV11-2; cdr3_nt: TGTGCCAGCAGCTTAGCCCCAGGGGGAGGGGCGCACACCGGGGAGCTGTTTTTT; cdr3_aa: CASSLAPGGGAHTGELFF
j_call: TRBJ1-4; clone_size: many; d_call: TRBD1; v_call: TRBV7-9; cdr3_nt: TGTGCCAGCAGCCGAGGGACAGATGAAAAACTGTTTTTT; cdr3_aa: CASSRGTDEKLFF
j_call: TRBJ2-5; clone_size: few; d_call: TRBD2; v_call: TRBV5-1; cdr3_nt: TGCGCCAGCAGCCGACGACTAGCGGGAGAAGAGACCCAGTACTTC; cdr3_aa: CASSRRLAGEETQYF
j_call: TRBJ2-1; clone_size: many; d_call: TRBD1; v_call: TRBV6-5; cdr3_nt: TGTGCCAGCAGTTACCAGACAGGGGGAGTCACCAATGAGCAGTTCTTC; cdr3_aa: CASSYQTGGVTNEQFF
j_call: TRBJ2-1; clone_size: few; d_call: .; v_call: TRBV19; cdr3_nt: TGTGCCAGTAGTAAGCCGAGGGAGAGTACCAATGAGCAGTTCTTC; cdr3_aa: CASSKPRESTNEQFF
j_call: TRBJ2-7; clone_size: .; d_call: .; v_call: TRBV20-1; cdr3_nt: TGCAGTGCTAGAGATTTCGGTACAACACCGGGCGAGCAGTACTTC; cdr3_aa: CSARDFGTTPGEQYF
j_call: TRBJ1-1; clone_size: few; d_call: .; v_call: TRBV19; cdr3_nt: TGTGCCAGTAGTATACCCCGTTCGGAGGGGAGGAACACTGAAGCTTTCTTT; cdr3_aa: CASSIPRSEGRNTEAFF
j_call: TRBJ2-4; clone_size: many; d_call: TRBD2; v_call: TRBV12-3/TRBV12-4; cdr3_nt: TGTGCCAGCAGTCGACTAGCGGGGGGGCCCGGGTTTGCCAAAAACATTCAGTACTTC; cdr3_aa: CASSRLAGGPGFAKNIQYF
j_call: TRBJ1-4; clone_size: .; d_call: .; v_call: TRBV20-1; cdr3_nt: TGCAGTGCTAGGGCGCCCACGAGCGAAAAACTGTTTTTT; cdr3_aa: CSARAPTSEKLFF
j_call: TRBJ2-4; clone_size: few; d_call: TRBD1; v_call: TRBV28; cdr3_nt: TGTGCCAGTTCGGACAGGGGGCTTTACATTCAGTACTTC; cdr3_aa: CASSDRGLYIQYF
j_call: TRBJ2-1; clone_size: .; d_call: TRBD1; v_call: TRBV24-1; cdr3_nt: TGTGCCACCAGTGATTCCACGACAGGGGGCATCTACAATGAGCAGTTCTTC; cdr3_aa: CATSDSTTGGIYNEQFF
j_call: TRBJ2-3; clone_size: many; d_call: .; v_call: TRBV7-8; cdr3_nt: TGTGCCAGCAGCTTAGAAGGGGCTGGGACAGATACGCAGTATTTT; cdr3_aa: CASSLEGAGTDTQYF
j_call: TRBJ1-1; clone_size: few; d_call: .; v_call: TRBV4-1; cdr3_nt: TGCGCCAGCAGCCAAGATAGGCAGGGTGGAACTGAAGCTTTCTTT; cdr3_aa: CASSQDRQGGTEAFF
j_call: TRBJ2-5; clone_size: many; d_call: .; v_call: TRBV28; cdr3_nt: TGTGCCAGCAGTTTACGGGACTCCTACCAAGAGACCCAGTACTTC; cdr3_aa: CASSLRDSYQETQYF
j_call: TRBJ1-5; clone_size: many; d_call: .; v_call: TRBV7-9; cdr3_nt: TGTGCCAGCAGCCCGCAGGGGTTTCAGCCCCAGCATTTT; cdr3_aa: CASSPQGFQPQHF
j_call: TRBJ2-2; clone_size: few; d_call: TRBD1; v_call: TRBV24-1; cdr3_nt: TGTGCCACCAGTGACCCTGGACAGGGTAAGAACACCGGGGAGCTGTTTTTT; cdr3_aa: CATSDPGQGKNTGELFF
j_call: TRBJ2-5; clone_size: .; d_call: TRBD1; v_call: TRBV9; cdr3_nt: TGTGCCAGCAGCGCCTGGGACAGTCAAGAGACCCAGTACTTC; cdr3_aa: CASSAWDSQETQYF
j_call: TRBJ2-2; clone_size: many; d_call: .; v_call: TRBV7-2; cdr3_nt: TGTGCCAGCAGCTTAGTTGGGCTGGGGGAGCTGTTTTTT; cdr3_aa: CASSLVGLGELFF
j_call: TRBJ1-1; clone_size: many; d_call: .; v_call: TRBV6-6; cdr3_nt: TGTGCCAGCAGTTCAAGACAGGCGGACACTGAAGCTTTCTTT; cdr3_aa: CASSSRQADTEAFF
j_call: TRBJ2-3; clone_size: many; d_call: .; v_call: TRBV27; cdr3_nt: TGTGCCAGCAGTTCCCCAGGACTGCTGGATACGCAGTATTTT; cdr3_aa: CASSSPGLLDTQYF
j_call: TRBJ1-5; clone_size: many; d_call: .; v_call: TRBV7-2; cdr3_nt: TGTGCCAGCAGCCTCCAGGGAGGACAGCTTAGCAATCAGCCCCAGCATTTT; cdr3_aa: CASSLQGGQLSNQPQHF
j_call: TRBJ2-7; clone_size: many; d_call: .; v_call: TRBV7-8; cdr3_nt: TGTGCCAGCAGCTTAGAGGGCCAACTGGGGGAGCAGTACTTC; cdr3_aa: CASSLEGQLGEQYF
j_call: TRBJ2-5; clone_size: .; d_call: TRBD1; v_call: TRBV18; cdr3_nt: TGTGCCAGCTCCCCGACAGGGGAAGAGACCCAGTACTTC; cdr3_aa: CASSPTGEETQYF
j_call: TRBJ1-1; clone_size: many; d_call: .; v_call: TRBV7-8; cdr3_nt: TGTGCCAGCAGCTTAAACCCCGACGCTGAAGCTTTCTTT; cdr3_aa: CASSLNPDAEAFF
j_call: TRBJ2-1; clone_size: .; d_call: TRBD2; v_call: TRBV4-2; cdr3_nt: TGTGCCAGCAGCCTTCGGATAGCGGGAAATGAGCAGTTCTTC; cdr3_aa: CASSLRIAGNEQFF
j_call: TRBJ2-3; clone_size: .; d_call: .; v_call: TRBV20-1; cdr3_nt: TGCAGTGCCAGTCGCGGATCAACTAGCACAGATACGCAGTATTTT; cdr3_aa: CSASRGSTSTDTQYF
j_call: TRBJ2-3; clone_size: many; d_call: TRBD2; v_call: TRBV7-2; cdr3_nt: TGTGCCAGCAGCCAGACTAGCGGGCGCACAGATACGCAGTATTTT; cdr3_aa: CASSQTSGRTDTQYF
j_call: TRBJ1-1; clone_size: .; d_call: .; v_call: TRBV19; cdr3_nt: TGTGCCAGTATCATAGGGGATCGGGATAACACTGAAGCTTTCTTT; cdr3_aa: CASIIGDRDNTEAFF
j_call: TRBJ2-7; clone_size: few; d_call: TRBD1; v_call: TRBV18; cdr3_nt: TGTGCCAGCTCACCCGCTCAGGGGGACGAGCAGTACTTC; cdr3_aa: CASSPAQGDEQYF
j_call: TRBJ1-4; clone_size: many; d_call: .; v_call: TRBV29-1; cdr3_nt: TGCAGCGTTTCCGGGACGGTTAATGAAAAACTGTTTTTT; cdr3_aa: CSVSGTVNEKLFF
j_call: TRBJ1-5; clone_size: many; d_call: TRBD1; v_call: TRBV28; cdr3_nt: TGTGCCAGCAGTCGAACAGGGGGCGGGCAGCCCCAGCATTTT; cdr3_aa: CASSRTGGGQPQHF
j_call: TRBJ1-6; clone_size: few; d_call: .; v_call: TRBV2; cdr3_nt: TGTGCCAGCAGCGCAAAGAAGGCACTTTATAATTCACCCCTCCACTTT; cdr3_aa: CASSAKKALYNSPLHF
j_call: TRBJ2-7; clone_size: few; d_call: .; v_call: TRBV6-6; cdr3_nt: TGTGCCAGCAGTTACGGAGGGGACCACTCCTACGAGCAGTACTTC; cdr3_aa: CASSYGGDHSYEQYF
j_call: TRBJ1-1; clone_size: .; d_call: .; v_call: TRBV2; cdr3_nt: TGTGCCACCGGGCCGGAATTTAACACTGAAGCTTTCTTT; cdr3_aa: CATGPEFNTEAFF
j_call: TRBJ1-1; clone_size: many; d_call: .; v_call: TRBV6-1; cdr3_nt: TGTGCCAGCAGTTTCGCCGCAGAGGAGAACACTGAAGCTTTCTTT; cdr3_aa: CASSFAAEENTEAFF
j_call: TRBJ2-7; clone_size: .; d_call: .; v_call: TRBV28; cdr3_nt: TGTGCCACCCGAGGTGGGGAGACGGGCTACGAGCAGTACTTC; cdr3_aa: CATRGGETGYEQYF
j_call: TRBJ2-1; clone_size: few; d_call: TRBD1; v_call: TRBV7-2; cdr3_nt: TGTGCCAGCAGCCCGGGACAGGGACCGTTCTTC; cdr3_aa: CASSPGQGPFF
j_call: TRBJ1-1; clone_size: .; d_call: .; v_call: TRBV29-1; cdr3_nt: TGCAGCGTCGCCGGACAGAACACTGAAGCTTTCTTT; cdr3_aa: CSVAGQNTEAFF
j_call: TRBJ2-7; clone_size: .; d_call: TRBD2; v_call: TRBV12-5; cdr3_nt: TGTGCTAGTGGTTTGGCATCTAGCGGGGGTCGCCGACAAACCTACGAGCAGTACTTC; cdr3_aa: CASGLASSGGRRQTYEQYF
j_call: TRBJ2-1; clone_size: few; d_call: .; v_call: TRBV4-1; cdr3_nt: TGCGCCAGCAGCCAACTCTTGGACCCAAGGGACAATGAGCAGTTCTTC; cdr3_aa: CASSQLLDPRDNEQFF